This T cell receptor beta chain was recorded in a study of blood T cell repertoires in COVID-19. From germline, CDR1 is SGHRS and CDR2 YFSETQ. This CDR3 region has 13 residues. V lost 4 bases, J lost 5 bases, and 5 bases stayed unmatched. Enrolled through a virtual design, the participants were between roughly 18 and 90 years of age and came from about two dozen US areas. Self-reported history from a screening survey and questionnaire set each donor's cohort. Cohort 3 donors counted as recovered after two negative PCRs, clearance, or resolved symptoms. Original handling: The authors estimated nucleated cell counts from reference gene primer amplification. Only in-frame clones appear in the TCRdb table, and some are missing; sequencing was by immunoSEQ multiplex PCR. From that table come the V and J calls and clone size; the DNA was used to work out D and trimming. Found here are about 330,000 clones, about 92% of them singletons; the top ten hold around 20%.

The clonotype was recovered from a woman in her twenties or thirties who had recovered from COVID-19. The material sequenced was PBMCs or T cells enriched from blood (not recorded which). The chain joins TRBV5-1 to TRBJ2-5; TRBD1 matches 7 bases. The CDR3 DNA reads as TGCGCCAGCAGCAGCCTACAGGGGGAGACCCAGTACTTC. Translating gives CASSSLQGETQYF. Looking up the rest from reference TRBV5-1 and TRBJ2-5 gives the full variable domain: KAGVTQTPRYLIKTRGQQVTLSCSPISGHRSVSWYQQTPGQGLQFLFEYFSETQRNKGNFPGRFSGRQFSNSRSEMNVSTLELGDSALYLCASSSLQGETQYFGPGTRLLVL.